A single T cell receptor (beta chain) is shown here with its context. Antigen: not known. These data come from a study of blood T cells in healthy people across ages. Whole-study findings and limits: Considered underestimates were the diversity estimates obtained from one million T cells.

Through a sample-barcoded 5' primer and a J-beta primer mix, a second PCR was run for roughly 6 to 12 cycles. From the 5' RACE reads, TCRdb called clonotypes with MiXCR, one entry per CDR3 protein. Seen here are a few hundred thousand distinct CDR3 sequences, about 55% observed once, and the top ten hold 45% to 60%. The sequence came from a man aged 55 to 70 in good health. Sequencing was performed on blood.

The CDR3 protein is CASSQVGGPYNEQFF. The DNA for the CDR3 is TGTGCCAGCAGCCAAGTGGGGGGGCCCTACAATGAGCAGTTCTTC. The chain couples TRBV3-1 to TRBJ2-1; tentative D call: TRBD2 (7 bases). The CDR3 loop spans 15 amino acids. From germline, CDR1 is LGHDT and CDR2 YNNKEL (reference sequence). V shed 1 base and J shed 2 bases, with 9 bases lying between them.